Below are 19 T cell receptor beta chains sequenced from a single sample in a study of Ad26.COV2.S vaccination and SARS-CoV-2 variants. Treatment described: some 19 received Ad26.COV2.S at low or high dose, single or two shots; roughly five received placebo; per-sample allocation not given. Sampling was performed 63 days after the first vaccine or placebo injection. Produced via immunoSEQ multiplex PCR; TCRdb's table is partial and in-frame only. The sample carries around 300,000 clones, about 85% recorded once. This sample comprised peripheral blood, obtained in a trial of Ad26.COV2.S vaccine versus placebo. Receptor source: a person aged 18-65 years who received the Ad26.COV2.S COVID-19 vaccine or a placebo.

The J gene is TRBJ1-6, the V gene TRBV9; possibly TRBD1 for D (5 bases). CDR1 is SGDLS, CDR2 YYNGEE, per germline. The CDR3 runs 15 residues. With 0 bases removed from V and 8 bases from J, the gap between germline ends came to 12 bases. In DNA form, the CDR3 reads TGTGCCAGCAGCGTAGCCCCGGGGACCGATTCACCCCTCCACTTT. Its protein product is CASSVAPGTDSPLHF.

J is TRBJ1-4 and V is TRBV5-4; 7 bases match TRBD1. Germline trimming cut 7 bases from V and 8 bases from J; bases unmatched to any gene: 14. The CDR3 extends over 15 amino acids. The germline V gene has CDR1 SGHNT and CDR2 YYREEE (reference sequence). The CDR3 loop is CASFTFGTETEKLFF. The CDR3 DNA reads TGTGCCAGCTTTACTTTCGGGACAGAGACCGAAAAACTGTTTTTT.

This clone was found a few times. This chain connects TRBV7-3 to TRBJ1-6; the D gene is possibly TRBD1 (6 bases). The ends were cut back, 5 bases at V and 7 bases at J, with 12 bases in the middle. This CDR3 is 14 amino acids long. Germline CDR1 SGHTA, CDR2 FQGTGA. The CDR3 nucleotides are TGTGCCAGCAGCCAGGGACATTCCAATTCACCCCTCCACTTT. It codes for CASSQGHSNSPLHF. Filled out from reference TRBV7-3 and TRBJ1-6, the complete variable domain reads GAGVSQTPSNKVTEKGKYVELRCDPISGHTALYWYRQSLGQGPEFLIYFQGTGAADDSGLPNDRFFAVRPEGSVSTLKIQRTERGDSAVYLCASSQGHSNSPLHFGNGTRLTVT.

V gene TRBV5-4 combines with J gene TRBJ2-3; 7 bases line up with TRBD2. V lost 0 bases and J lost 2; bases outside the gene matches: 6. Germline V CDR1 and CDR2: SGHNT, YYREEE (reference sequence). The CDR3 runs 16 residues. CDR3 sequence reads: CASSLAASGNTDTQYF. The CDR3, as DNA: TGTGCCAGCAGCTTGGCGGCTAGCGGAAACACAGATACGCAGTATTTT.

V gene TRBV3-1 (or the pseudogene TRBV3-2) combines with J gene TRBJ2-1, with 12 bases identical to TRBD2. V shed 2 bases and J 2 bases; nucleotides not matched to a gene: 1. Germline CDR1 is LGHDT and CDR2 is YNNKEL (reference sequence). The CDR3 contains 16 residues. CDR3: CASSQPSGRAYNEQFF. CDR3 DNA sequence: TGTGCCAGCAGCCAACCTAGCGGGAGGGCCTACAATGAGCAGTTCTTC.

The V call is TRBV2, the J call TRBJ1-5; 9 bases fit TRBD1. Losses at the gene ends were 5 bases for V and 6 bases for J; bases not matched to a gene: 5. Germline CDR1 and CDR2: SNHLY and FYNNEI. This CDR3 contains 14 residues. This CDR3 is CASSPDRGTQPQHF. Written as DNA, the CDR3 is TGTGCCAGCAGTCCGGACAGGGGTACTCAGCCCCAGCATTTT.

This rearrangement joins TRBV11-2 to TRBJ1-5; D is unresolved. Trimming pared 5 bases from V and 0 bases from J, leaving 8 bases between. Germline CDR1 reads SGHAT; CDR2 reads FQNNGV. CDR3 length equals 14 residues. CDR3 in amino acids: CASSPLNSNQPQHF. The CDR3 DNA reads TGTGCCAGCAGCCCCCTAAATAGCAATCAGCCCCAGCATTTT.

This chain connects TRBV11-2 to TRBJ2-5, with D tentatively TRBD2 (6 bases). Trimming took 8 bases from V and 4 from J, leaving 8 bases between them. CDR1 SGHAT and CDR2 FQNNGV come from the germline V gene. The CDR3 totals 11 residues. Here the CDR3 reads CASAEGETQYF. CDR3 bases: TGTGCCAGCGCGGAGGGAGAGACCCAGTACTTC.

J is TRBJ2-3 and V is TRBV30; TRBD2 might be the D (6 bases). This CDR3 spans 16 amino acids. Trimming shortened V by 7 bases and J by 0 bases, and 20 bases separated the two germline ends. CDR1 GTSNPN and CDR2 SVGIG come from the germline V gene (reference sequence). DNA of the CDR3: TGTGCCTCGAACCTGGGACTGATGCCTAGCACAGATACGCAGTATTTT. This sequence encodes CASNLGLMPSTDTQYF.

This clone appeared a single time. The chain employs TRBV7-2 and TRBJ2-3; D might be TRBD2 (6 bases). The CDR3 is 16 residues long. Germline loops: CDR1 SGHTA, CDR2 FQGNSA. Deletions cut 5 bases from V and 0 bases from J, with 15 bases between. CDR3 amino acids: CASSKNSGLSTDTQYF. In DNA form, the CDR3 reads TGTGCCAGCAGCAAAAACTCGGGACTCAGCACAGATACGCAGTATTTT.

The chain employs TRBV7-2 and TRBJ2-1; 14 bases are shared with TRBD2. The CDR3 extends over 18 amino acids. Germline CDR1 and CDR2: SGHTA and FQGNSA. V was pared by 4 bases and J by 3 bases, with 8 bases of the junction left unmatched. CDR3 DNA: TGTGCCAGCAGCTCCGGGACTAGCGGGGGCCTGATCTACAATGAGCAGTTCTTC. It yields the protein CASSSGTSGGLIYNEQFF.

The chain carries TRBV7-8 and TRBJ1-2; TRBD1 might be the D (6 bases). The CDR3 has 12 residues. The V gene's germline CDR1 is SGHVS and CDR2 FQNEAQ. The germline V and J ends were trimmed by 4 bases and 7 bases, with 10 bases remaining between them. The CDR3, as DNA: TGTGCCAGCAGCTCCGGGACAACTGGCTACACCTTC. It encodes CASSSGTTGYTF.

In regard to this clone: The junction differs from germline at one of its ends, possibly a read error. In nucleotides, the CDR3 is TGTGCTAGCAGCTCCCAGAAGGACAGGGATAATTCACCCCTCCACTTT. Encoded protein: CASSSQKDRDNSPLHF. The J gene is TRBJ1-6, the V gene TRBV7-7; 8 positions match TRBD1. CDR1 is SSHAT, CDR2 FNYEAQ, per germline (reference sequence). The CDR3 runs to 16 residues.

The V and J genes are TRBV20-1 and TRBJ1-3; D is unclear. CDR1 and CDR2 from the germline V gene are DFQATT and SNEGSKA (reference sequence). With 3 bases removed from V and 0 bases from J, the gap between germline ends came to 6 bases. This CDR3 has 13 residues. The CDR3 reads CSASFDSGNTIYF. The CDR3 nucleotides read TGCAGTGCTAGTTTTGACTCTGGAAACACCATATATTTT.

The chain couples TRBV5-1 to TRBJ2-7; 12 nucleotides align to TRBD2. Trimming at V came to 4 bases and at J to 2 bases, leaving 10 bases not matched to a gene. The V gene's germline CDR1 is SGHRS and CDR2 YFSETQ. CDR3 length: 17 residues. In DNA, the CDR3 is TGCGCCAGCAGCCCAATCCGGACTAGCGGGATTCCCTACGAGCAGTACTTC. It encodes CASSPIRTSGIPYEQYF.

The V and J genes are TRBV18 and TRBJ1-5; 7 nucleotides agree with TRBD1. This CDR3 spans 14 amino acids. J was trimmed by 7 bases and V by 5 bases; bases with no gene match: 8. Germline loops: CDR1 KGHSH, CDR2 LQKENI. CDR3 loop: CASSSGQTLQPQHF. In DNA, the CDR3 is TGTGCCAGCTCATCGGGACAGACCTTACAGCCCCAGCATTTT.

The V and J genes are TRBV6-5 and TRBJ1-5; D is ambiguous. CDR1 MNHEY and CDR2 SVGAGI come from the germline V gene. CDR3 length equals 15 residues. V was trimmed by 4 bases and J by 2 bases, leaving 12 bases between them. The CDR3: CASSSQGSGNQPQHF. The CDR3 nucleotides read TGTGCCAGCAGTTCGCAAGGGTCCGGCAATCAGCCCCAGCATTTT.

This clone was observed a single time. V usage is TRBV3-1 (or the pseudogene TRBV3-2) and J usage is TRBJ2-1; the match to TRBD2 covers 8 bases. In germline, CDR1 is LGHDT, CDR2 YNNKEL (reference sequence). Trimming took 9 bases from V and 7 from J; bases not matched to a gene: 8. The CDR3 consists of 13 residues. This CDR3 reads CASGAGGRNEQFF. CDR3 DNA: TGTGCCAGTGGCGCGGGGGGCCGGAATGAGCAGTTCTTC.

This chain uses TRBV5-5 with TRBJ2-1, with D possibly being TRBD1 (5 bases). V was cut by 0 bases and J by 9 bases, with 16 bases left in between. The CDR3 has 15 amino acids. Per the germline V gene, CDR1 is SGHKS and CDR2 is YYEKEE (reference sequence). The CDR3 coding sequence is TGTGCCAGCAGCTTGGGTCGGCAGGGTTGGAGTGAGCAGTTCTTC. Its protein product is CASSLGRQGWSEQFF.